This TCR beta chain was identified during a study of blood T cell repertoires in COVID-19. From germline, CDR1 is LGHDT and CDR2 YNNKEL (reference sequence). J was trimmed by 4 bases and V by 6 bases; bases with no gene match: 5. This CDR3 has 14 residues. Authors' data handling: Reference gene primers were amplified, and this amplification served to estimate nucleated cell counts. Sequencing used immunoSEQ multiplex PCR; TCRdb keeps in-frame clones, though not all of them. D and trimming were read from the DNA, whereas the V and J calls and clone size are those reported in that table. There are 200,000 to 250,000 clones in the sample; 70% to 90% occur only once, and less than 8% lies in the top ten.

V gene TRBV3-1 (or the pseudogene TRBV3-2) combines with J gene TRBJ2-7, with 11 nucleotides matching TRBD2. Sample: peripheral blood. This TCR derives from a man aged 55 to 70 with acute or convalescent COVID-19. The CDR3 bases are TGTGCCAGCAGTCCCGGGACTAGCGGATACGAGCAGTACTTC. Its protein product is CASSPGTSGYEQYF.